The text below deals with one T cell receptor beta chain. The junction departs from the called germline gene at one end, perhaps through a read error. This CDR3 has 18 residues. Germline CDR1 MNHNS, CDR2 SASEGT. These data come from a study of tumor-infiltrating lymphocytes in primary liver carcinoma. Using a constant-region primer together with ProtoScript II reverse transcriptase, TCR beta cDNA was made from about 500 ng of total RNA. Researchers made the TCR beta libraries by running three nested multiplex PCR rounds with slightly modified ARM-PCR. The opening two PCR rounds, around 11 cycles each, paired TRBV1-TRBV30 forward primers with a C-beta reverse primer. TCRdb re-derived calls from the multiplex PCR reads in MiXCR, one entry per CDR3 protein. The profile shows 250,000 to 400,000 distinct CDR3 sequences, 65% of them singletons. Germline DNA was also extracted, while the blood RNA originated from unsorted whole blood.

The sequenced sample consisted of peripheral blood. This sequence originates from a man aged 35-49 years with primary liver carcinoma and hepatitis B virus infection. The V call is TRBV6-1, the J call TRBJ2-1, with 10 bases fitting TRBD2. CDR3 in DNA: TGTGCCAGAAGTGAAGTCGGACTAGCGGCGAGCCCCTACAATGAGCAGTTCTTC. It codes for CARSEVGLAASPYNEQFF.